This T cell receptor beta chain was sequenced during a study of blood T cell repertoires in COVID-19. For the study at large: Nucleic acid was either cDNA or gDNA, and it came from T cells, B-cell-depleted T cells, or PBMCs.

In the original analysis: From reference gene primer amplification, estimates of nucleated cell counts were derived. Sequencing was performed with immunoSEQ multiplex PCR; in TCRdb, only in-frame clones are kept and a portion is missing. V and J calls and clone size are given by that table; D and trimming were obtained from the DNA. The data show roughly 330,000 clones, about 87% seen once. Enrollees, about 18 to 89 years old, lived in 24 US areas. Resolution of symptoms, clearance, or two negative PCRs was present in recovered Cohort 3 donors. This CDR3 is built from 18 residues. CDR1 and CDR2 from the germline V gene are SGHRS and YFSETQ. Trimming took 0 bases from V and 3 from J, leaving 16 bases between them.

This chain uses TRBV5-1 with TRBJ2-6; D is unclear. The source material was PBMCs or T cells enriched from blood (not recorded which). This TCR derives from a young man who had recovered from COVID-19. The DNA for the CDR3 is TGCGCCAGCAGCTTGGCCGCCCTAGGTAGTAGTGGGGCCAACGTCCTGACTTTC. The encoded protein is CASSLAALGSSGANVLTF. Looking up the rest from reference TRBV5-1 and TRBJ2-6 gives the full variable domain: KAGVTQTPRYLIKTRGQQVTLSCSPISGHRSVSWYQQTPGQGLQFLFEYFSETQRNKGNFPGRFSGRQFSNSRSEMNVSTLELGDSALYLCASSLAALGSSGANVLTFGAGSRLTVL.